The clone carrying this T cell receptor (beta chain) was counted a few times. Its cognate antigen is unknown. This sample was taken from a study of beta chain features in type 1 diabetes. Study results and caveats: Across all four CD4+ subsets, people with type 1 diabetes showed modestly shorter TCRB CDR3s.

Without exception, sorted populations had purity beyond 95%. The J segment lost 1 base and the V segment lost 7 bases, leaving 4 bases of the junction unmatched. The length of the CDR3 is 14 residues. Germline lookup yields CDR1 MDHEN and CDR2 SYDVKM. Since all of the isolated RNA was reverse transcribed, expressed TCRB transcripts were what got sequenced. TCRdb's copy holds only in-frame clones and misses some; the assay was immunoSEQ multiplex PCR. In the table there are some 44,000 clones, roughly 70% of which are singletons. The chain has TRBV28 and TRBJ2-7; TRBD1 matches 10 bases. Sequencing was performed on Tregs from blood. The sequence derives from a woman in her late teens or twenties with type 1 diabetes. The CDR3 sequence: CASMLGQGSYEQYF. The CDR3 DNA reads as TGTGCCAGCATGTTGGGACAGGGGTCCTACGAGCAGTACTTC.